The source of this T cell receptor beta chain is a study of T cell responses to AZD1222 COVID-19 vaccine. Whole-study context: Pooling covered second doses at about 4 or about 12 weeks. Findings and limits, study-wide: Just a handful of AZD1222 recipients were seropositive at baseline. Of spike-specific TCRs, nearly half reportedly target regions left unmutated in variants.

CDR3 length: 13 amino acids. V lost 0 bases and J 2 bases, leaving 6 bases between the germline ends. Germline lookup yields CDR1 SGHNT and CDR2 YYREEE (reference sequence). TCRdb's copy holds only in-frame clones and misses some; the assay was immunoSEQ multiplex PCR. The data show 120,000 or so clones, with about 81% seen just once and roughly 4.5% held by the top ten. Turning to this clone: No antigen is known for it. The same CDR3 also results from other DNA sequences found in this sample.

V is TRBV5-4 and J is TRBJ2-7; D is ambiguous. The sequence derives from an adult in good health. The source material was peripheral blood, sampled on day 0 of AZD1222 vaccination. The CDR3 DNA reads TGTGCCAGCAGCTTGGGTGGGACCTACGAGCAGTACTTC. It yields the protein CASSLGGTYEQYF.